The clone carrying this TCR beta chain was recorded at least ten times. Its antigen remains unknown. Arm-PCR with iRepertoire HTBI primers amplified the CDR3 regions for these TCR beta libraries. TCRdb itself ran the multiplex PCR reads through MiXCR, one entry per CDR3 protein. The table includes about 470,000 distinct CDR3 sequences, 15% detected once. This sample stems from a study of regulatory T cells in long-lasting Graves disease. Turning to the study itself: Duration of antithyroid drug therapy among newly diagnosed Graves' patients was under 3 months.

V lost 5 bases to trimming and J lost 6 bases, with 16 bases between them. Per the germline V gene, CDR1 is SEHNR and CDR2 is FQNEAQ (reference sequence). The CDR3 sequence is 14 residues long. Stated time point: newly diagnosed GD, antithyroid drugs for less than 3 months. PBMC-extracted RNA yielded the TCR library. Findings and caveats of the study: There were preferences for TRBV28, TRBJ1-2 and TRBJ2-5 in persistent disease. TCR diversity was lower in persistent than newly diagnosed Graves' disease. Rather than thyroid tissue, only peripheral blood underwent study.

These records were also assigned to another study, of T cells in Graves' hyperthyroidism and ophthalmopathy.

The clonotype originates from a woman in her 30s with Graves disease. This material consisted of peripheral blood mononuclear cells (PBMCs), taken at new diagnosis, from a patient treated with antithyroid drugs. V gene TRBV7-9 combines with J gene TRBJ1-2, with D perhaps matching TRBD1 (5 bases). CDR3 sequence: CASSPTGTENGYTF. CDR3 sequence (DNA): TGTGCCAGCAGCCCAACCGGGACGGAGAATGGCTACACCTTC.